A single T cell receptor (beta chain) is shown here with its context. The entry originates in a study of blood T cell repertoires in COVID-19. In the study overall: Samples representing acute and convalescent COVID-19 were sourced from the United States, Italy and Spain. Sources were T cells, B-cell-depleted T cells, or PBMCs; the material itself was cDNA or gDNA.

The assay was immunoSEQ multiplex PCR, and TCRdb's table has in-frame clones only and misses some. The data hold about 190,000 clones, with roughly 84% observed a single time. CDR1 is SGHRS and CDR2 is YFSETQ in the germline V gene. V was pared by 2 bases and J by 3 bases, with 4 bases of the junction left unmatched. There are 15 residues in the CDR3. Sequencing was carried out using peripheral blood. The receptor was isolated from a woman at least 80 years old with active or convalescent COVID-19. The gene calls are TRBV5-1 and TRBJ2-3; 9 bases line up with TRBD1. This CDR3 is CASSLRQGGTDTQYF. The CDR3 coding sequence is TGCGCCAGCAGCTTAAGACAGGGGGGGACAGATACGCAGTATTTT.